This TCR beta chain derives from a study of CD8 T cells in Susac syndrome. An amount of RNA that ranged from about 0.45 to 1 ug was reverse transcribed with random hexamers. TCRdb used MiXCR to reprocess the immunoSEQ multiplex PCR reads, holding one entry per CDR3 protein. Of about 180,000 distinct CDR3 sequences listed, around 95% were seen once; the top ten hold 0.093%. The CDR3 is made up of 14 amino acids. Germline lookup yields CDR1 LNHDA and CDR2 SQIVND (reference sequence). The V gene end was trimmed by 4 bases and the J gene end by 1 base; junction bases not matched to a gene: 3. The authors carried out high-throughput sequencing of TCR beta. They applied it to CD8+ and CD4+ T cells obtained from blood. The multiple sclerosis controls consisted of treatment-naive patients with relapsing-remitting disease, either stable or active. FACS enriched CD8+ TEMRA cells, while bulk CD8+ and CD4+ were negatively isolated.

The source is a human donor with multiple sclerosis. Sequenced: CD4+ T cells from PBMCs. The gene calls are TRBV19 and TRBJ2-7; 8 bases are shared with TRBD1. The CDR3 DNA reads as TGTGCCAGTAGTAGAAACAGGGGGTCCTACGAGCAGTACTTC. Translating it yields CASSRNRGSYEQYF.